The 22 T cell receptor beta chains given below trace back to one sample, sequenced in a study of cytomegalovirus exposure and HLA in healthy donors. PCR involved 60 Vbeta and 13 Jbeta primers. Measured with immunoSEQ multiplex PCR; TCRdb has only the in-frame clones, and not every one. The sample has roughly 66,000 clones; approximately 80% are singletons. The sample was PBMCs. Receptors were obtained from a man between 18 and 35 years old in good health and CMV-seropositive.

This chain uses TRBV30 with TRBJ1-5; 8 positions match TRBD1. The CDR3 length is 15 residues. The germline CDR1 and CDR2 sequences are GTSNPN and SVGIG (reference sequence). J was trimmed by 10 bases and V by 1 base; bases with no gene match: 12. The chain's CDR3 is CAWSAGGRVPFPQHF. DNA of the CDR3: TGTGCCTGGAGTGCAGGGGGCAGGGTCCCCTTTCCCCAGCATTTT.

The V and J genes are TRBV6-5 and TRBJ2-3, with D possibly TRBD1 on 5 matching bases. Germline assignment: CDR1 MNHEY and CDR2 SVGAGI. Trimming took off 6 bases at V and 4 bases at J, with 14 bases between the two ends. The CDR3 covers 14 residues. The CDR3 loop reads CASSNPRAPDTQYF. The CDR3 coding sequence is TGTGCCAGCAGCAACCCCAGGGCCCCAGATACGCAGTATTTT.

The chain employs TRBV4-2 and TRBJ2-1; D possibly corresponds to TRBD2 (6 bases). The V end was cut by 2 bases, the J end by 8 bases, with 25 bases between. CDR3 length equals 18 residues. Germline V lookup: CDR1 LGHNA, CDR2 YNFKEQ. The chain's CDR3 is CASSQRRGLIFYNDEQFF. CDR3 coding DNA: TGTGCCAGCAGCCAAAGACGGGGACTGATATTTTACAATGATGAGCAGTTCTTC.

The CDR3 nucleotides read TGTGCCAGTCCGGGACAGGGGGGCGGGGAGCAGTACTTC. Its protein product is CASPGQGGGEQYF. The chain carries TRBV21-1 and TRBJ2-7; no check of the table's D call, TRBD1, against the DNA was made. TRBV21-1 is designated a pseudogene. The CDR3 consists of 13 residues.

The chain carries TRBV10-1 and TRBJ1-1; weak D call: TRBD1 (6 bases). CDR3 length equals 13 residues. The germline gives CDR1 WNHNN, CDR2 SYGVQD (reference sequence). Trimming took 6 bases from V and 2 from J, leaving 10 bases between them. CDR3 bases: TGCGCCAGCAGCCGGGACACCAACACTGAAGCTTTCTTT. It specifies CASSRDTNTEAFF.

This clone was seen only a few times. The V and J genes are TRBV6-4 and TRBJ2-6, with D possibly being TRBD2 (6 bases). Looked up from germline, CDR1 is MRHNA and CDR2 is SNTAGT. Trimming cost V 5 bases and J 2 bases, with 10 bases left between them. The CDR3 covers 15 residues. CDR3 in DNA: TGTGCCAGCAGTTTCGGGGGAGCTGGGGCCAACGTCCTGACTTTC. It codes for CASSFGGAGANVLTF.

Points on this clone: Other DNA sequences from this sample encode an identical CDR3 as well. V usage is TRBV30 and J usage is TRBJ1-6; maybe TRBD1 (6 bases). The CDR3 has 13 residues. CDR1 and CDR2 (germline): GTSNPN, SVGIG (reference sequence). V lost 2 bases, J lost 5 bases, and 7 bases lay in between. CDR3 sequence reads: CAWSRQDNSPLHF. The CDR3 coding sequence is TGTGCCTGGAGTCGACAGGATAATTCACCCCTCCACTTT.

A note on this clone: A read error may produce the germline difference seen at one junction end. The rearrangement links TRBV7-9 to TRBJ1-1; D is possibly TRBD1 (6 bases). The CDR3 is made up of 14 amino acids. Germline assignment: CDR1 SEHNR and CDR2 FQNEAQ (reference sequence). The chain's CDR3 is CSSSLSGVGTEAFF. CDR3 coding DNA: TGTTCCAGCAGCCTATCAGGGGTGGGCACTGAAGCTTTCTTT.

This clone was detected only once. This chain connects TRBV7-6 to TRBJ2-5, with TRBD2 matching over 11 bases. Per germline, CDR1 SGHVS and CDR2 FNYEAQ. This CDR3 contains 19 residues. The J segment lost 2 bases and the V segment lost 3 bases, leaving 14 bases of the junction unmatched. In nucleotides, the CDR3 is TGTGCCAGCAGCTTCCCGCTCACTAGCGGGAGTAGGGGTCAAGAGACCCAGTACTTC. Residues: CASSFPLTSGSRGQETQYF.

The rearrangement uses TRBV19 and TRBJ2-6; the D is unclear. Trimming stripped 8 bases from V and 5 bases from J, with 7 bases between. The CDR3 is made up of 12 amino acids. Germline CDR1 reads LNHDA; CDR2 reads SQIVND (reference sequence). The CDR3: CASGSRANVLTF. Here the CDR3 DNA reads TGTGCCAGTGGTTCTAGGGCCAACGTCCTGACTTTC.

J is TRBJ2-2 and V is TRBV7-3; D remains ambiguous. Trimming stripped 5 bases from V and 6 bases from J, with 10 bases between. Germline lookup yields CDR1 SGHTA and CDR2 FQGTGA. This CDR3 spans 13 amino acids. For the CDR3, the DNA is TGTGCCAGCAGCAAAAATCCGGCCGGGGAGCTGTTTTTT. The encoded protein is CASSKNPAGELFF.

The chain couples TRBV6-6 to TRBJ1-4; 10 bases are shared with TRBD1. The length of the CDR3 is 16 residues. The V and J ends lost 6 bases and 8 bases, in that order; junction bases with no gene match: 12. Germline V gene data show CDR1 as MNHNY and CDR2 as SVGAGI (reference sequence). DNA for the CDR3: TGTGCCAGCAGGTCGACAGGGGGCGGCCGGGAGGAAAAACTGTTTTTT. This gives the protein CASRSTGGGREEKLFF.

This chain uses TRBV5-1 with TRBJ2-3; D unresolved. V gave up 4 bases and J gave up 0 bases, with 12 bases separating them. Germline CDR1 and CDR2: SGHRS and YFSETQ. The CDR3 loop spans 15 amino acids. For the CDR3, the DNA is TGCGCCAGCAGCCCAAGTGGAGCTAGCACAGATACGCAGTATTTT. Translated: CASSPSGASTDTQYF.

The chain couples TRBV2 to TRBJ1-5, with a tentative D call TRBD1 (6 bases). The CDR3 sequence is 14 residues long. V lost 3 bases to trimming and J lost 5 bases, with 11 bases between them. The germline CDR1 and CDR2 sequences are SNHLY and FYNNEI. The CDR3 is CASSDPRGDQPQHF. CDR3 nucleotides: TGTGCCAGCAGTGACCCCAGGGGTGATCAGCCCCAGCATTTT. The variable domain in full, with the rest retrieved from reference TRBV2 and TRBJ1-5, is EPEVTQTPSHQVTQMGQEVILRCVPISNHLYFYWYRQILGQKVEFLVSFYNNEISEKSEIFDDQFSVERPDGSNFTLKIRSTKLEDSAMYFCASSDPRGDQPQHFGDGTRLSIL.

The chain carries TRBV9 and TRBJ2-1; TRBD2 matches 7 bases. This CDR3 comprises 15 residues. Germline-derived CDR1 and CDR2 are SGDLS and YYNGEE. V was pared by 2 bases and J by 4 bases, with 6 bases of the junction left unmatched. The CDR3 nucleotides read TGTGCCAGCAGCGTGGCCAGCGGGGCATACAATGAGCAGTTCTTC. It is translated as CASSVASGAYNEQFF.

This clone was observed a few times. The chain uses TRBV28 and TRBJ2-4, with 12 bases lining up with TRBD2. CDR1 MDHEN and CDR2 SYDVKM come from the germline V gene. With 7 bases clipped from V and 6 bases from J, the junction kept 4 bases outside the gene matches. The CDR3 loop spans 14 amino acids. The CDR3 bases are TGTGCCAGCACCCTAGCGGGGGGGGGAAACATTCAGTACTTC. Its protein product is CASTLAGGGNIQYF.

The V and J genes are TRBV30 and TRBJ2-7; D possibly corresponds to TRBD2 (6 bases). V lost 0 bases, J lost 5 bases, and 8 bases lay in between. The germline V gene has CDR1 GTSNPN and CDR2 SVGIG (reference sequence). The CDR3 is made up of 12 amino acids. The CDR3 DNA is TGTGCCTGGAGTGTACGGGGGAACGAGCAGTACTTC. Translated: CAWSVRGNEQYF.

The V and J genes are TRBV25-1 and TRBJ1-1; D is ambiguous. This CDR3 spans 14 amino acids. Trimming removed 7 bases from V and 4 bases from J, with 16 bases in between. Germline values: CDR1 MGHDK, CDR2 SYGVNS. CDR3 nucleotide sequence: TGTGCCAGCACTTCCCCTTTGGCACCCACTGAAGCTTTCTTT. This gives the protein CASTSPLAPTEAFF.

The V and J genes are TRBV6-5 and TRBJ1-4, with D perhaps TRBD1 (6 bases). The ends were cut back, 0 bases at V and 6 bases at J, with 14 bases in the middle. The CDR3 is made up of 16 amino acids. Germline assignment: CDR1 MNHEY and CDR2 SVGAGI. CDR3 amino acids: CASSYSMTGAYEKLFF. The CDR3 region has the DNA TGTGCCAGCAGTTACTCTATGACAGGTGCCTATGAAAAACTGTTTTTT.

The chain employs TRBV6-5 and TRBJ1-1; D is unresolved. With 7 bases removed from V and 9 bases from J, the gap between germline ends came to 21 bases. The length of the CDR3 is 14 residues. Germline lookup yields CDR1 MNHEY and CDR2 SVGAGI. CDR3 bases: TGTGCCAGCACCCTTAAGCTGGGAGCTCGGAAAGCTTTCTTT. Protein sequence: CASTLKLGARKAFF.

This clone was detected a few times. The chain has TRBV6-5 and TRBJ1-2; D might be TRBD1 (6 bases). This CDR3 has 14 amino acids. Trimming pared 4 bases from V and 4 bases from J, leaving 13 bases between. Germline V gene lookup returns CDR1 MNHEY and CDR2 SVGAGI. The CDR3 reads CASSFTSRGYGYTF. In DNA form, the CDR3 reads TGTGCCAGCAGTTTTACGTCCAGGGGCTATGGCTACACCTTC.

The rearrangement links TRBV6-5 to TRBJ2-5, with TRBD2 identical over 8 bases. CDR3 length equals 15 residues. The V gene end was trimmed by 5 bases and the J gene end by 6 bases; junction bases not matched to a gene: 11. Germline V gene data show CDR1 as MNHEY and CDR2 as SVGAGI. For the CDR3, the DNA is TGTGCCAGCAGTCTAGTGACGGGGGGGGATCAGACCCAGTACTTC. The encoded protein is CASSLVTGGDQTQYF.